A selection of T cell receptor beta chains follows, all from one sample in a study of cytomegalovirus exposure and HLA in healthy donors. Profiling relied on immunoSEQ multiplex PCR, and the TCRdb table lists in-frame clones only, not all of them. The sample has under 200,000 clones, 86% seen once. Sample: PBMCs. The receptor source for this set is a woman between 25 and 40 years old in good health and CMV-seronegative. Each CDR3 is given with its conserved first and last residue. A D gene is named only where the DNA matches it firmly. Size is stated for part of the rows, as once, few or many counts, or as a class when the clone is expanded.

j_call d_call clone_size v_call cdr3_aa cdr3_nt
TRBJ1-2 - - TRBV6-1 CASSVSTDTSGYTF TGTGCCAGCAGTGTATCCACCGACACGAGTGGCTACACCTTC
TRBJ1-4 - - TRBV2 CASRNGDRPNEKLFF TGTGCCAGCAGGAATGGAGACAGACCAAATGAAAAACTGTTTTTT
TRBJ2-5 TRBD1 medium-sized TRBV6-5 CASRDRGWETQYF TGTGCCAGCAGGGACAGGGGTTGGGAGACCCAGTACTTC
TRBJ1-1 - - TRBV18 CASSLTYEAFF TGTGCCAGCTCACTCACTTATGAAGCTTTCTTT
TRBJ2-5 TRBD1 - TRBV11-2 CASSPRTGEYQETQYF TGTGCCAGCAGCCCAAGGACAGGGGAGTACCAAGAGACCCAGTACTTC
TRBJ2-7 TRBD2 few TRBV25-1 CASSSSGGGASYEQYF TGTGCCAGCAGTTCATCTGGCGGGGGGGCCTCCTACGAGCAGTACTTC
TRBJ2-5 - - TRBV4-1 CASSQGTEQETQYF TGCGCCAGCAGCCAAGGGACAGAGCAAGAGACCCAGTACTTC
TRBJ2-2 - - TRBV9 CASSVGGGDTGELFF TGTGCCAGCAGCGTAGGAGGGGGGGACACCGGGGAGCTGTTTTTT
TRBJ2-1 TRBD2 - TRBV5-6 CASSRGLAIGIEQFF TGTGCCAGCAGTAGGGGACTAGCGATTGGGATTGAGCAGTTCTTC
TRBJ2-2 TRBD1 - TRBV7-8 CASSFSGTGVTGELFF TGTGCCAGCAGCTTCTCCGGGACAGGGGTGACCGGGGAGCTGTTTTTT
TRBJ2-1 - - TRBV11-2 CASSLLGLAIYNEQFF TGTGCCAGCAGCTTACTAGGCCTAGCGATTTACAATGAGCAGTTCTTC
TRBJ2-1 - - TRBV11-1 CASSLLTPGSGNEQFF TGTGCCAGCAGTTTACTAACCCCCGGGAGTGGCAATGAGCAGTTCTTC
TRBJ1-2 - - TRBV28 CASSWPGANYGYTF TGTGCCAGCAGTTGGCCAGGCGCTAACTATGGCTACACCTTC
TRBJ1-2 TRBD1 - TRBV6-1 CASSGQPTGNYGYTF TGTGCCAGCAGTGGCCAACCGACAGGGAACTATGGCTACACCTTC
TRBJ2-6 - - TRBV14 CASSQLKGPGANVLTF TGTGCCAGCAGCCAACTAAAGGGGCCTGGGGCCAACGTCCTGACTTTC
TRBJ2-1 TRBD1 once TRBV19 CASSNYRGRSYNEQFF TGTGCCAGTAGTAACTACAGGGGTCGCTCCTACAATGAGCAGTTCTTC
TRBJ2-7 TRBD1 - TRBV5-1 CASSGDRGSNEQYF TGCGCCAGCAGCGGGGACAGGGGGTCCAACGAGCAGTACTTC
TRBJ2-7 TRBD2 - TRBV5-1 CASSFGREGEQYF TGCGCCAGCAGCTTCGGCCGGGAGGGAGAGCAGTACTTC
TRBJ2-5 TRBD1 - TRBV5-6 CASSTPGQGTETQYF TGTGCCAGCAGCACTCCGGGACAGGGTACAGAGACCCAGTACTTC
TRBJ1-5 - - TRBV7-8 CASSYYLMDFHQPQHF TGTGCCAGCAGTTATTACTTAATGGACTTCCATCAGCCCCAGCATTTT
TRBJ2-3 TRBD1 - TRBV28 CASSLNQGVEGFTDTQYF TGTGCCAGCAGTTTAAATCAGGGGGTAGAGGGGTTCACAGATACGCAGTATTTT
TRBJ2-1 - - TRBV6-1 CASSVSGNYNEQFF TGTGCCAGCAGTGTTTCCGGTAATTACAATGAGCAGTTCTTC
TRBJ2-3 TRBD2 - TRBV25-1 CASSEGVAGGADTQYF TGTGCCAGCAGTGAAGGGGTAGCGGGAGGTGCAGATACGCAGTATTTT
TRBJ2-3 - once TRBV5-6 CASSLGLTTDTQYF TGTGCCAGCAGCTTGGGACTCACCACGGATACGCAGTATTTT
TRBJ1-4 TRBD1 - TRBV13 CASSSGQGGKLFF TGTGCCAGCAGCTCGGGACAGGGTGGGAAACTGTTTTTT
TRBJ1-1 - few TRBV6-6 CASSFVPNTEAFF TGTGCCAGCAGCTTCGTTCCGAACACTGAAGCTTTCTTT
TRBJ2-7 TRBD1 - TRBV27 CASSLTFLTGGYEQYF TGTGCCAGCAGTTTAACCTTTCTGACAGGGGGGTACGAGCAGTACTTC
TRBJ2-2 - - TRBV28 CASSLSAGSGYRTGELFF TGTGCCAGCAGTTTATCCGCGGGGAGTGGGTATAGGACCGGGGAGCTGTTTTTT
TRBJ1-2 TRBD1 - TRBV10-3 CATYTGQGNYGYTF TGTGCCACCTACACGGGACAGGGGAACTATGGCTACACCTTC
TRBJ1-2 - - TRBV29-1 CSVVGQNYGYTF TGCAGCGTCGTCGGACAGAACTATGGCTACACCTTC
TRBJ1-4 - - TRBV28 CASSFSDGIGEKLFF TGTGCCAGCAGTTTTTCAGACGGGATCGGGGAAAAACTGTTTTTT
TRBJ1-2 - - TRBV4-2 CASSQMDSRNYGYTF TGTGCCAGCAGCCAAATGGATTCCAGGAACTATGGCTACACCTTC